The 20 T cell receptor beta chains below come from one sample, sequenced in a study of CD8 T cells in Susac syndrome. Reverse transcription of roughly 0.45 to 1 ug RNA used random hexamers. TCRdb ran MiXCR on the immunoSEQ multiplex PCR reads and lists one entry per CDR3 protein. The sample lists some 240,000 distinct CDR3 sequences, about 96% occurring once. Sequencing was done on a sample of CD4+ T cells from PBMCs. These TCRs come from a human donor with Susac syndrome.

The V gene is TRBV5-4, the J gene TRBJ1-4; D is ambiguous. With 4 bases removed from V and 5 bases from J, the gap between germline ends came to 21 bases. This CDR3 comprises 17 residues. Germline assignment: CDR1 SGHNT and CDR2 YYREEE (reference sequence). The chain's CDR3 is CASSHANVRATNEKLFF. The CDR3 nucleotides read TGTGCCAGCAGCCACGCCAACGTTAGGGCGACCAATGAAAAACTGTTTTTT.

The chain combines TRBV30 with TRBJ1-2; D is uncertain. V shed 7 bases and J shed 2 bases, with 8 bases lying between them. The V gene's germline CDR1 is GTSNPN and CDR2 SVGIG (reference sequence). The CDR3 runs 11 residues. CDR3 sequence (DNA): TGTGCCTTACGGGTGAACTATGGCTACACCTTC. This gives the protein CALRVNYGYTF.

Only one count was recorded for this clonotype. CDR3 loop: CASKQTNYGYTF. CDR3 DNA: TGTGCCAGCAAACAGACTAACTATGGCTACACCTTC. This rearrangement joins TRBV2 to TRBJ1-2, with D hard to call. V lost 7 bases and J 0 bases, leaving 6 bases between the germline ends. Germline V CDR1 and CDR2: SNHLY, FYNNEI. This CDR3 region has 12 residues.

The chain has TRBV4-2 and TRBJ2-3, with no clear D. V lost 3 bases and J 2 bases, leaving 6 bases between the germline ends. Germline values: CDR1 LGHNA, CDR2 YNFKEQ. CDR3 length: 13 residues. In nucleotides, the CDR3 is TGTGCCAGCAGCCAGGAAATCACAGATACGCAGTATTTT. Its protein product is CASSQEITDTQYF.

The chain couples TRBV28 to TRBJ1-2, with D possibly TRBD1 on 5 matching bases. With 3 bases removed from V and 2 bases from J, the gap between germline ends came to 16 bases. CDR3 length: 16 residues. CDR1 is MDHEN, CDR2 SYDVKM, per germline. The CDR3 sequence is CASSLNRGIENYGYTF. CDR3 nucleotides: TGTGCCAGCAGTTTGAATCGGGGGATAGAGAACTATGGCTACACCTTC.

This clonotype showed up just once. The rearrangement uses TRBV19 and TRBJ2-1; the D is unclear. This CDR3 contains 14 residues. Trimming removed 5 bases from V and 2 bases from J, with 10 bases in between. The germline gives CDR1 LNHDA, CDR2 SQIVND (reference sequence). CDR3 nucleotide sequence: TGTGCCAGTAGTGCCAACAGTGCCTACAATGAGCAGTTCTTC. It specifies CASSANSAYNEQFF.

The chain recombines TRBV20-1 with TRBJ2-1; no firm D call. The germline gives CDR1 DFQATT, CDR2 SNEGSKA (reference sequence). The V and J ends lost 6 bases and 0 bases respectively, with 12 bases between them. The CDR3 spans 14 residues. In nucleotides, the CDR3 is TGCAGTGCCGTCCTGGCAGGCTCCTACAATGAGCAGTTCTTC. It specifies CSAVLAGSYNEQFF.

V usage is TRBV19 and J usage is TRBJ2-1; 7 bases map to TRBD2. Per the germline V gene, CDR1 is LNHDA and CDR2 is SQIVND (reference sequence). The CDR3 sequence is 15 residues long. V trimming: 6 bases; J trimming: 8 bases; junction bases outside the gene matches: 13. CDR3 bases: TGTGCCAGTAGAAAACCGGGACTACCCCTCGATGAGCAGTTCTTC. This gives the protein CASRKPGLPLDEQFF.

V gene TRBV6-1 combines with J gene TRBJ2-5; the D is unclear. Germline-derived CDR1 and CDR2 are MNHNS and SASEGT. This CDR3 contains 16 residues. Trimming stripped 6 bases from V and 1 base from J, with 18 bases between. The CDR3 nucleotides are TGTGCCAGCAGCCTAAATATGTGGACCAGCCAAGAGACCCAGTACTTC. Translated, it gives CASSLNMWTSQETQYF.

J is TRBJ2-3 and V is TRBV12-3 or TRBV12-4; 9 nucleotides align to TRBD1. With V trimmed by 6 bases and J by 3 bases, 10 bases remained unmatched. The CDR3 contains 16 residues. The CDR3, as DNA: TGTGCCAGCAGCTACAGGGGGCGACTTGGGACAGATACGCAGTATTTT. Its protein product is CASSYRGRLGTDTQYF.

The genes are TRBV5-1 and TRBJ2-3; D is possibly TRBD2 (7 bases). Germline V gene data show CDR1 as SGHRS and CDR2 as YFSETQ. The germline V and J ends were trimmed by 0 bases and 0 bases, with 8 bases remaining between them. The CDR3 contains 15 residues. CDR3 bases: TGCGCCAGCAGCTTGGAGGGGGGGAGCACAGATACGCAGTATTTT. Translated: CASSLEGGSTDTQYF.

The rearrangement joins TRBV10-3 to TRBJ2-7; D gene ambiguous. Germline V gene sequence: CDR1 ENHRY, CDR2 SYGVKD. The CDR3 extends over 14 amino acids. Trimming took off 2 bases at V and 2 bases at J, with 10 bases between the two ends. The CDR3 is CAISELAGAYEQYF. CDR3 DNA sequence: TGTGCCATCAGTGAGCTCGCAGGAGCCTACGAGCAGTACTTC.

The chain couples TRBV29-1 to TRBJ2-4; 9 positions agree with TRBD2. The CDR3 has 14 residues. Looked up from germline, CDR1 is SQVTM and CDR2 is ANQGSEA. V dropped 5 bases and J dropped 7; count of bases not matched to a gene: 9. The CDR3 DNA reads TGCAGCGTTCAGACTAGCGGCAAACGGAACATTCAGTACTTC. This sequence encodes CSVQTSGKRNIQYF.

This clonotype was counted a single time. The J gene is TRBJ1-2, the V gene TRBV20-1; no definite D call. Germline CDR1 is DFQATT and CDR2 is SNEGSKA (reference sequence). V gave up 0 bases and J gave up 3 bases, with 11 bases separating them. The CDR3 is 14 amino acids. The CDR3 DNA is TGCAGTGCTAGAGATATGAGGAGGGACTATGGCTACACCTTC. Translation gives CSARDMRRDYGYTF.

The DNA of the CDR3 is TGTGCCATCAGTGAGCTGGGCCGGGACAGAGTAAACGAGCAGTACTTC. This encodes CAISELGRDRVNEQYF. The J gene is TRBJ2-7, the V gene TRBV10-3, with 7 bases that match TRBD1. This CDR3 spans 16 amino acids. The V and J ends lost 2 bases and 5 bases, in that order; junction bases with no gene match: 12. The V gene's germline CDR1 is ENHRY and CDR2 SYGVKD.

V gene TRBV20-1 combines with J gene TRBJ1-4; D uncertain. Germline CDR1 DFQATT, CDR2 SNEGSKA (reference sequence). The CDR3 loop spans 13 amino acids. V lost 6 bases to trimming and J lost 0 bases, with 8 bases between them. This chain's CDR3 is CSAPHATNEKLFF. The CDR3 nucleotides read TGCAGTGCCCCCCATGCAACTAATGAAAAACTGTTTTTT.

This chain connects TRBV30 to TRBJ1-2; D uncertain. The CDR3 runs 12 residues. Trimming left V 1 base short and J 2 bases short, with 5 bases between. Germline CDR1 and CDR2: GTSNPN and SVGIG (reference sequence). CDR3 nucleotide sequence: TGTGCCTGGAGTGAGGGCAACTATGGCTACACCTTC. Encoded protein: CAWSEGNYGYTF.

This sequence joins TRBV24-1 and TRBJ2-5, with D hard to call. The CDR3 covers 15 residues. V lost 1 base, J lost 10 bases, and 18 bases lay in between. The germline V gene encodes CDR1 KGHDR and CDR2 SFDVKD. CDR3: CATSDLWQAVGGQYF. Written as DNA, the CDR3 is TGTGCCACCAGTGATTTATGGCAGGCGGTAGGTGGCCAGTACTTC.

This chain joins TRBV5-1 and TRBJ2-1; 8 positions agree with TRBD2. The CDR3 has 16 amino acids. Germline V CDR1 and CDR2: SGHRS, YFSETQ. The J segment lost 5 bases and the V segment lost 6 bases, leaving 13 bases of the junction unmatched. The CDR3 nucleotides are TGCGCCAGCACCAATGGGGGCCTAGCGGGTAACAATGAGCAGTTCTTC. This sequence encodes CASTNGGLAGNNEQFF.

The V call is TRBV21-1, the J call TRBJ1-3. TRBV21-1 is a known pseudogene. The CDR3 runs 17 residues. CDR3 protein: CASSSKQGPTLGNTIYF. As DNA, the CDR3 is TGTGCCAGCAGCAGCAAACAGGGGCCCACCCTTGGAAACACCATATATTTT.